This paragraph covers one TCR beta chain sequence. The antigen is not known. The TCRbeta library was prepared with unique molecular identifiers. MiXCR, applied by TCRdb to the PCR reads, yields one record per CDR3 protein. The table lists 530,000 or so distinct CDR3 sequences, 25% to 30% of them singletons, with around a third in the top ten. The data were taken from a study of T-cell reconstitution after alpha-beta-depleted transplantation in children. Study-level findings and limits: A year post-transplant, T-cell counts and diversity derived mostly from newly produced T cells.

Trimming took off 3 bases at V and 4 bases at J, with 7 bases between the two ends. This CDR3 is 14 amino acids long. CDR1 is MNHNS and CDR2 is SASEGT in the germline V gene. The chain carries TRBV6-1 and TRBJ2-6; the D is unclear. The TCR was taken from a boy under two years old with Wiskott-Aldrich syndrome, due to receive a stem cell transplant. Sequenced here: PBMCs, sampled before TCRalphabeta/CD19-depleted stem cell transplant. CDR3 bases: TGTGCCAGCAGTGAGACCTCCGGGGCCAACGTCCTGACTTTC. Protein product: CASSETSGANVLTF.